Listed below are T cell receptor beta chains from one sample, sequenced in a study of T-cell reconstitution after alpha-beta-depleted transplantation in children. TCRdb reprocessed the PCR reads with MiXCR, giving one entry per CDR3 protein. This table holds a few hundred thousand distinct CDR3 sequences, approximately 41% found once. The input for sequencing was PBMCs, taken before TCRalphabeta/CD19-depleted stem cell transplant. All receptors come from a girl aged 2 to 10 with aplastic anemia, due to receive a stem cell transplant. CDR3s leave out the opening cysteine and the closing phenylalanine or tryptophan.

j_call v_call cdr3_aa
TRBJ2-1 TRBV9 ASSAGANSYNEQF
TRBJ1-1 TRBV3-1 ASSQRQGMNTEAF
TRBJ1-1 TRBV5-6 ASSLGSYTEAF
TRBJ2-1 TRBV7-9 ASSLEAGAGEQF
TRBJ1-5 TRBV6-5 ASSYASGSNQPQH
TRBJ2-7 TRBV7-9 ASSSSRGLADSYEQY
TRBJ2-7 TRBV13 ASSNHRGEQY
TRBJ1-1 TRBV20-1 SARYTGAEAF
TRBJ1-6 TRBV6-1 ASIRSGWDISPLH
TRBJ2-5 TRBV7-8 ASSLLGGRGETQY
TRBJ2-7 TRBV28 ASTLGYEQY
TRBJ2-2 TRBV5-1 ASSYGGELF
TRBJ1-2 TRBV4-2 ASSQDEDPEGFYGYT
TRBJ2-3 TRBV5-6 ASSLGTVGGDTQY